The clone carrying this TCR beta chain has a count of ten or more. The data were taken from a study of early T cells in non-severe SARS-CoV-2 infection. Using its own MiXCR run on the 5' RACE reads, TCRdb lists one record per CDR3 protein. The sample lists around 49,000 distinct CDR3 sequences; 11% were seen once. There are 17 residues in the CDR3. From germline, CDR1 is DFQATT and CDR2 SNEGSKA (reference sequence). After removal of 3 bases from V and 0 bases from J, the junction contained 10 bases not matched to a gene. The sequenced sample consisted of whole blood. J is TRBJ1-1 and V is TRBV20-1; 10 nucleotides align to TRBD1. This sequence was found in an adult who was a healthcare worker with PCR-confirmed SARS-CoV-2 infection or an uninfected control (not recorded which). DNA for the CDR3: TGCAGTGCTAGTCCACTCGGGACAGGGGCGATGAACACTGAAGCTTTCTTT. This gives the protein CSASPLGTGAMNTEAFF.